The text below deals with one T cell receptor (beta chain). Data came from immunoSEQ multiplex PCR; TCRdb stores just in-frame clones and leaves some out. The sample carries 130,000 to 150,000 clones, 87% recorded once. This entry comes from a study of blood T cell repertoires in COVID-19. On the study more broadly: The origin of the acute and convalescent COVID-19 samples was the United States, Italy and Spain. Nucleic acid was either cDNA or gDNA, and it came from T cells, B-cell-depleted T cells, or PBMCs.

The CDR3 consists of 14 residues. CDR1 is MNHEY and CDR2 is SVGAGI in the germline V gene. The ends were cut back, 5 bases at V and 7 bases at J, with 14 bases in the middle. Sequencing input: PBMCs or T cells enriched from blood (not recorded which). The chain combines TRBV6-5 with TRBJ1-4; D might be TRBD1 (5 bases). The TCR originated in a man between 60 and 75 years old who had recovered from COVID-19. The CDR3 reads CASSLSGLFEKLFF. DNA for the CDR3: TGTGCCAGCAGTCTCTCGGGACTTTTTGAAAAACTGTTTTTT.